This T cell receptor beta chain was profiled in a study of T cell responses to AZD1222 COVID-19 vaccine. The repertoire was sequenced with immunoSEQ multiplex PCR; TCRdb's copy has only in-frame clones and lacks some. The sample lists about 82,000 clones, about 93% seen once, with 3.1% in the top ten. The count of this clone is one. Antigen specificity is unknown. Findings and caveats of the study: There were mostly white British donors and more females than males, and clonal diversity was possibly underestimated. Vaccine-related CD4 TCRs covered spike, predominating at 160-218 and 743-854. Per reports, nearly half of all spike-specific TCRs target regions that are unmutated in variants.

The CDR3 sequence is 16 residues long. Germline assignment: CDR1 WNHNN and CDR2 SYGVQD (reference sequence). J gave up 2 bases and V 2 bases, and 8 bases lay outside the gene matches. The chain links TRBV10-1 to TRBJ2-7, with 8 bases identical to TRBD2. This clonotype was obtained from an adult who received the AZD1222 COVID-19 vaccine. The sequences come from peripheral blood, collected 28 days after the second AZD1222 dose. The chain's CDR3 is CASSEGGSGGTYEQYF. The CDR3, as DNA: TGCGCCAGCAGTGAGGGGGGCAGCGGGGGTACCTACGAGCAGTACTTC.